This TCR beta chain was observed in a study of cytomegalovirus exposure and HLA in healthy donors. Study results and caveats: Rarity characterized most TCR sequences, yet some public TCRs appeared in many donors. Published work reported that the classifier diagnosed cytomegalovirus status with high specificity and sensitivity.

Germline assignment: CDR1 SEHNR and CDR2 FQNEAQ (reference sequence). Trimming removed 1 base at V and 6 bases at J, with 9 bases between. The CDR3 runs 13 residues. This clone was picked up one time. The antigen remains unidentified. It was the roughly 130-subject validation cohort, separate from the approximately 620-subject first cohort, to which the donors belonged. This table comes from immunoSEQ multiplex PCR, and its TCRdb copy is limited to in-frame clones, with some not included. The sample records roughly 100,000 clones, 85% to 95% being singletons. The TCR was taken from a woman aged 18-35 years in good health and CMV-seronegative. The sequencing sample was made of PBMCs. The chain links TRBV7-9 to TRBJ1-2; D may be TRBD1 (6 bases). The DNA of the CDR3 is TGTGCCAGCAGCTTAGTGGCAGGGGATGGCTACACCTTC. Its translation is CASSLVAGDGYTF.